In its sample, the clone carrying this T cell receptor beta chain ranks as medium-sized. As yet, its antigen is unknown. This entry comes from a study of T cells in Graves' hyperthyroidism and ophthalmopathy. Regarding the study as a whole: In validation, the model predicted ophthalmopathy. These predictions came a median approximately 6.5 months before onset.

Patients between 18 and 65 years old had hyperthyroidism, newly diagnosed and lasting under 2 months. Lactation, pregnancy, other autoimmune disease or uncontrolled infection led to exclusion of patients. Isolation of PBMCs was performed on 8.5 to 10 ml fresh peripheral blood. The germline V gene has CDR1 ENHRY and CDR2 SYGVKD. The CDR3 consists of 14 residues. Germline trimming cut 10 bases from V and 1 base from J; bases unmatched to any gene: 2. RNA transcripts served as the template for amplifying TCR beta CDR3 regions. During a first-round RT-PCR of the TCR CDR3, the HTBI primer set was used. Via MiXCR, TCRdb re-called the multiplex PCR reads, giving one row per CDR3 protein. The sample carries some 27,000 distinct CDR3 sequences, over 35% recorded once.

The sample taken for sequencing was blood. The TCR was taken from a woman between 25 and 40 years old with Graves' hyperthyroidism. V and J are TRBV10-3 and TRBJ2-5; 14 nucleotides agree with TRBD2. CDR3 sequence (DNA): TGTGCCACGGGGACTAGCGGGAGCCAAGAGACCCAGTACTTC. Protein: CATGTSGSQETQYF.